The next 3 T cell receptor beta chains were all read from a single sample in a study of T-cell memory formation after mild COVID-19. Using its own MiXCR run on the 5' RACE reads, TCRdb lists one record per CDR3 protein. Of 200,000 to 250,000 distinct CDR3 sequences in the sample, roughly 10% are singletons; the top ten hold 3.5% to 4%. Specimen: PBMCs or a T cell subset sorted from them (not recorded which). Every receptor here comes from a man between 18 and 35 years old who had mild COVID-19 (a few samples of this study predate the infection). Cell type and time point are not known.

This clonotype has ten or more counts. The CDR3 region is CASSLLAGANVLTF. As DNA, the CDR3 is TGTGCCAGCAGTTTACTAGCTGGGGCCAACGTCCTGACTTTC. The chain joins TRBV12-3 or TRBV12-4 to TRBJ2-6; no clear D gene. The V end lost 2 bases, the J end lost 2 bases, and 4 bases lay between the germline ends. The CDR3 extends over 14 amino acids.

This clonotype was found a few times. V usage is TRBV6-5 and J usage is TRBJ1-5; D not resolved. CDR3 size: 11 residues. The germline V gene has CDR1 MNHEY and CDR2 SVGAGI. The CDR3 bases are TGTCCGAGGGTTCGCAATCAGCCCCAGCATTTT. Its protein is CPRVRNQPQHF.

The chain links TRBV7-2 to TRBJ2-7; a possible D gene is TRBD1 (6 bases). Germline values: CDR1 SGHTA, CDR2 FQGNSA. The CDR3 spans 15 residues. Trimming removed 5 bases at V and 1 base at J, with 15 bases between. CDR3 region: CASSPPGERSYEQYF. In DNA, the CDR3 is TGTGCCAGCAGCCCTCCAGGGGAGAGATCCTACGAGCAGTACTTC.